This T cell receptor beta chain was captured in a study of identical twins. With 0 bases removed from V and 7 bases from J, the gap between germline ends came to 11 bases. Germline V gene data show CDR1 as SGHRS and CDR2 as YFSETQ. The length of the CDR3 is 13 residues. A universal primer site arose from template switching, and cDNA bore unique molecular identifiers. Using its own MiXCR run on the 5' RACE reads, TCRdb lists one record per CDR3 protein. Here the sample spans about 570,000 distinct CDR3 sequences, over 8.5% being singletons. This clonotype has at least ten counts. The data were also submitted as part of a second study, on yellow fever vaccine responses in identical twins.

Input material: PBMCs. The receptor comes from a woman under 30 in good health. This chain connects TRBV5-1 to TRBJ2-7; D is possibly TRBD2 (6 bases). The CDR3: CASSLGRGGEQYF. As DNA, the CDR3 is TGCGCCAGCAGCTTGGGGAGGGGAGGTGAGCAGTACTTC.